These T cell receptor beta chains were read from a single sample in a study of cytomegalovirus exposure and HLA in healthy donors. Repertoires were generated with immunoSEQ multiplex PCR, while TCRdb's copy carries only in-frame clones and drops some. The repertoire holds about 98,000 clones, with more than 60% as singletons. Sequenced material: PBMCs. These receptors were collected from a man in his late teens or twenties in good health and CMV-seropositive. The CDR3 runs from the conserved cysteine through the conserved F or W. Fields, in order: D gene, J gene, CDR3 length, V gene, clone size, CDR3 DNA, CDR3 protein. The D gene is left open where the match is weak. Size values are once, few and many counts, or a class for expanded clones, and some rows have none.

D gene: TRBD2
J gene: TRBJ2-7
CDR3 length: 15
V gene: TRBV28
clone size: .
CDR3 DNA: TGTGCCAGCAGTTCTAGCGGGGGGGCCCCCTACGAGCAGTACTTC
CDR3 protein: CASSSSGGAPYEQYF

D gene: TRBD1
J gene: TRBJ1-5
CDR3 length: 13
V gene: TRBV10-3
clone size: .
CDR3 DNA: TGTGCCAGCGGACAGGGGGGGAATCAGCCCCAGCATTTT
CDR3 protein: CASGQGGNQPQHF

D gene: TRBD2
J gene: TRBJ2-7
CDR3 length: 12
V gene: TRBV28
clone size: .
CDR3 DNA: TGTGCCAGCAGTTACGGCGGGGGCGAGCAGTACTTC
CDR3 protein: CASSYGGGEQYF

D gene: .
J gene: TRBJ1-4
CDR3 length: 14
V gene: TRBV28
clone size: once
CDR3 DNA: TGTGCCAGCAACCCCGGGGCAACTAATGAAAAACTGTTTTTT
CDR3 protein: CASNPGATNEKLFF

D gene: .
J gene: TRBJ2-2
CDR3 length: 13
V gene: TRBV19
clone size: .
CDR3 DNA: TGTGCCAGTAGTATGGTGGAGAACGGGGAGCTGTTTTTT
CDR3 protein: CASSMVENGELFF

D gene: .
J gene: TRBJ1-4
CDR3 length: 17
V gene: TRBV4-1
clone size: few
CDR3 DNA: TGCGCCAGCAGCCAAGATGCTGGGCAGAATTATAATGAAAAACTGTTTTTT
CDR3 protein: CASSQDAGQNYNEKLFF

D gene: TRBD1
J gene: TRBJ2-2
CDR3 length: 14
V gene: TRBV6-1
clone size: .
CDR3 DNA: TGTGCCAGCAGGGGGACAGGGGGCACCGGGGAGCTGTTTTTT
CDR3 protein: CASRGTGGTGELFF

D gene: .
J gene: TRBJ1-2
CDR3 length: 13
V gene: TRBV28
clone size: .
CDR3 DNA: TGTGTCAGCTTTCCAGGTCTGAACTATGGCTACACCTTC
CDR3 protein: CVSFPGLNYGYTF

D gene: .
J gene: TRBJ2-2
CDR3 length: 19
V gene: TRBV1
clone size: .
CDR3 DNA: TGCACCAGCGAGCCAAGAAATCAGGCGGGGGGGCCTTTCACCGGGGAGCTGTTTTTT
CDR3 protein: CTSEPRNQAGGPFTGELFF

D gene: TRBD1
J gene: TRBJ2-3
CDR3 length: 13
V gene: TRBV10-3
clone size: .
CDR3 DNA: TGTGCCATCAAAGGACAGGGGGTTGTAGGGCAGTATTTT
CDR3 protein: CAIKGQGVVGQYF